The 27 T cell receptor beta chains presented below share a single source sample, sequenced in a study of long-term antiretroviral therapy in people with HIV. Survey level was the resolution at which the v3.0 immunoSEQ assay ran. TCRdb keeps only in-frame clones here, not all; method: immunoSEQ multiplex PCR. The repertoire consists of about 20,000 clones, with under 90% occurring once and the leading ten covering roughly a tenth. Sequencing was performed on unsorted PBMCs, taken less than 2.5 years after starting antiretroviral therapy. Every receptor here comes from a man in his forties or fifties with HIV.

The genes are TRBV14 and TRBJ2-1, with D uncertain. The V end was cut by 0 bases, the J end by 2 bases, with 8 bases between. CDR1 SGHDN and CDR2 FVKESK come from the germline V gene. The length of the CDR3 is 15 residues. The DNA for the CDR3 is TGTGCCAGCAGCCAAGATATAGGACCCTACAATGAGCAGTTCTTC. Translating it yields CASSQDIGPYNEQFF.

The sample holds one count of this clone. The V and J genes are TRBV5-1 and TRBJ2-1, with D unresolved. Germline V lookup: CDR1 SGHRS, CDR2 YFSETQ. The CDR3 length is 13 residues. Trimming took off 0 bases at V and 5 bases at J, with 6 bases between the two ends. CDR3 bases: TGCGCCAGCAGCTTGGAGCAGGACAATGAGCAGTTCTTC. Translating it yields CASSLEQDNEQFF.

In its sample, this clone was seen once. Other nucleotide sequences from this sample produce the same CDR3. The chain combines TRBV6-5 with TRBJ2-7, with TRBD2 identical over 13 bases. This CDR3 has 15 residues. The germline V gene has CDR1 MNHEY and CDR2 SVGAGI. Germline trimming cut 6 bases from V and 1 base from J; bases unmatched to any gene: 3. The CDR3 nucleotides read TGTGCCAGCAGCCAGACTAGCGGGGGGTCCTACGAGCAGTACTTC. Its translation is CASSQTSGGSYEQYF.

The rearrangement joins TRBV11-3 to TRBJ2-5, with 9 positions matching TRBD1. CDR1 is SGHNT, CDR2 YENEEA, per germline. Trimming cost V 2 bases and J 5 bases; bases outside gene matches: 6. There are 15 residues in the CDR3. CDR3: CASSLSDRGLETQYF. CDR3 in DNA: TGTGCCAGCAGCTTATCTGACAGGGGGTTGGAGACCCAGTACTTC.

The chain carries TRBV9 and TRBJ1-5; no firm D call. Trimming shortened V by 0 bases and J by 4 bases, and 8 bases separated the two germline ends. CDR3 length equals 14 residues. The germline gives CDR1 SGDLS, CDR2 YYNGEE. In nucleotides, the CDR3 is TGTGCCAGCAGCGTAGGGTCGACTAATCAGCCCCAGCATTTT. Translated: CASSVGSTNQPQHF.

This rearrangement joins TRBV10-2 to TRBJ2-1, with 14 bases lining up with TRBD2. This CDR3 region has 19 residues. V was clipped by 0 bases and J by 8 bases; unmatched bases: 12. Per the germline V gene, CDR1 is WSHSY and CDR2 is SAAADI. The CDR3 region is CASSESFIGLAGGTDEQFF. CDR3 nucleotide sequence: TGCGCCAGCAGTGAGTCGTTTATCGGACTAGCGGGAGGTACTGATGAGCAGTTCTTC.

The rearrangement links TRBV7-2 to TRBJ1-5; perhaps TRBD1 as D (5 bases). The germline V gene encodes CDR1 SGHTA and CDR2 FQGNSA. The V and J ends lost 5 bases and 1 base respectively, with 15 bases between them. The CDR3 runs 16 residues. The DNA of the CDR3 is TGTGCCAGCAGCCCAGTCGGGGGATGGAGCAATCAGCCCCAGCATTTT. Its translation: CASSPVGGWSNQPQHF.

J is TRBJ2-3 and V is TRBV5-1; TRBD2 matches 8 bases. The germline V gene encodes CDR1 SGHRS and CDR2 YFSETQ. The junction had 7 bases not matched to a gene; V was cut back by 4 bases and J by 0 bases. The CDR3 has 16 residues. The CDR3 loop is CASSLSGSGSTDTQYF. CDR3 DNA sequence: TGCGCCAGCAGCCTGAGCGGGAGCGGTAGCACAGATACGCAGTATTTT.

The chain couples TRBV11-1 to TRBJ2-1, with TRBD2 matching 8 bases. This CDR3 contains 16 residues. Germline CDR1 and CDR2: SGHAT and FQDESV (reference sequence). The junction had 7 bases not matched to a gene; V was cut back by 3 bases and J by 3 bases. CDR3 in amino acids: CASSLGGTRVYNEQFF. The CDR3 region has the DNA TGTGCCAGCAGCTTGGGGGGGACTAGGGTCTACAATGAGCAGTTCTTC.

This clone occurred once. Here the CDR3 DNA reads TGTGCCAGCAGCCGGAGTGGCACAGATACGCAGTATTTT. This gives the protein CASSRSGTDTQYF. The chain has TRBV7-3 and TRBJ2-3; D unresolved. Germline-derived CDR1 and CDR2 are SGHTA and FQGTGA. The CDR3 sequence is 13 residues long. Trimming cost V 5 bases and J 1 base, with 7 bases left between them.

The chain has TRBV6-1 and TRBJ1-4; D gene uncertain. This CDR3 has 15 amino acids. V shed 3 bases and J shed 0 bases, with 8 bases lying between them. Germline CDR1 is MNHNS and CDR2 is SASEGT. CDR3: CASSDGVPTNEKLFF. The CDR3 nucleotides are TGTGCCAGCAGTGACGGGGTACCAACTAATGAAAAACTGTTTTTT.

The V and J genes are TRBV18 and TRBJ2-7; 8 positions agree with TRBD1. The CDR3 consists of 14 residues. Germline V gene sequence: CDR1 KGHSH, CDR2 LQKENI. V gave up 4 bases and J gave up 2 bases; unmatched junction bases: 4. CDR3 amino acids: CASSLPGGTYEQYF. CDR3 in DNA: TGTGCCAGCTCACTCCCAGGGGGCACCTACGAGCAGTACTTC.

V gene TRBV7-9 combines with J gene TRBJ2-1; 10 bases are shared with TRBD1. CDR3 length: 14 residues. V shed 10 bases and J 1 base; nucleotides not matched to a gene: 4. Germline-derived CDR1 and CDR2 are SEHNR and FQNEAQ (reference sequence). CDR3 in amino acids: CATPGQGSYNEQFF. The CDR3 DNA follows: TGTGCCACGCCGGGACAGGGGTCCTACAATGAGCAGTTCTTC.

The V call is TRBV5-1, the J call TRBJ1-1, with TRBD1 identical over 8 bases. CDR3 size: 13 residues. Trimming took 4 bases from V and 10 from J; bases not matched to a gene: 9. CDR1 is SGHRS and CDR2 is YFSETQ in the germline V gene. CDR3 nucleotides: TGCGCCAGCAGCGCGCAAGACAGGGGTGGAGCTTTCTTT. Protein: CASSAQDRGGAFF.

V is TRBV28 and J is TRBJ1-5, with TRBD1 matching over 8 bases. This CDR3 is 17 amino acids long. J was trimmed by 2 bases and V by 3 bases; bases with no gene match: 9. Germline CDR1 and CDR2: MDHEN and SYDVKM. CDR3 in amino acids: CASSFGRGRLGNQPQHF. The CDR3 region has the DNA TGTGCCAGCAGTTTCGGCAGGGGGCGCTTGGGCAATCAGCCCCAGCATTTT.

This chain joins TRBV28 and TRBJ1-4; a possible D gene is TRBD1 (5 bases). Germline lookup yields CDR1 MDHEN and CDR2 SYDVKM. V lost 11 bases to trimming and J lost 0 bases, with 13 bases between them. The CDR3 loop spans 14 amino acids. DNA of the CDR3: TGTGCCCGAACCCGGGGGGCAACTAATGAAAAACTGTTTTTT. Its translation is CARTRGATNEKLFF. The full variable domain, rest sourced from reference TRBV28 and TRBJ1-4, is DVKVTQSSRYLVKRTGEKVFLECVQDMDHENMFWYRQDPGLGLRLIYFSYDVKMKEKGDIPEGYSVSREKKERFSLILESASTNQTSMYLCARTRGATNEKLFFGSGTQLSVL.

The chain combines TRBV18 with TRBJ2-7, with a tentative D call TRBD2 (5 bases). The CDR3 loop spans 14 amino acids. The germline V gene has CDR1 KGHSH and CDR2 LQKENI. Trimming cost V 2 bases and J 1 base, with 9 bases left between them. CDR3 protein: CASSPVGISYEQYF. CDR3 bases: TGTGCCAGCTCACCAGTCGGGATTTCCTACGAGCAGTACTTC.

The chain has TRBV2 and TRBJ1-6; TRBD1 matches at 8 bases. CDR1 and CDR2 (germline): SNHLY, FYNNEI. CDR3 size: 13 residues. The V and J ends lost 4 bases and 8 bases, in that order; junction bases with no gene match: 1. The CDR3 sequence: CASSGQGYSPLHF. For the CDR3, the DNA is TGTGCCAGCAGTGGACAGGGGTATTCACCCCTCCACTTT.

This CDR3 reads CASAQEVDSEQYF. CDR3 DNA: TGTGCCAGTGCCCAAGAGGTCGACTCCGAGCAGTACTTC. The rearrangement uses TRBV25-1 and TRBJ2-7, with D unclear. Germline V lookup: CDR1 MGHDK, CDR2 SYGVNS. The CDR3 sequence is 13 residues long. Trimming stripped 9 bases from V and 6 bases from J, with 18 bases between.

This clone was found once. This chain uses TRBV4-3 with TRBJ2-7, with 13 positions matching TRBD2. V shed 1 base, J shed 2 bases, and the junction held 14 bases outside the gene matches. Germline values: CDR1 LGHNA, CDR2 YSLEER. The CDR3 extends over 20 amino acids. Here the CDR3 DNA reads TGCGCCAGCAGCCAAGGGGTGGCACTAGCGGGAGGGCCGGGCACCTACGAGCAGTACTTC. The encoded protein is CASSQGVALAGGPGTYEQYF.

V is TRBV18 and J is TRBJ2-7, with no clear D. The V gene lost 2 bases and the J gene lost 4 bases, with 21 bases spanning the gap. CDR1 KGHSH and CDR2 LQKENI come from the germline V gene. The CDR3 extends over 17 amino acids. The CDR3 loop is CASSPNPRSDRFYEQYF. The CDR3 DNA reads TGTGCCAGCTCACCAAACCCACGAAGCGACCGTTTTTACGAGCAGTACTTC.

The rearrangement links TRBV11-1 to TRBJ2-7; TRBD1 aligns across 8 bases. Per the germline V gene, CDR1 is SGHAT and CDR2 is FQDESV (reference sequence). The CDR3 extends over 15 amino acids. V was pared by 5 bases and J by 3 bases, with 9 bases of the junction left unmatched. Here the CDR3 reads CASSPPGGAFYEQYF. CDR3 sequence (DNA): TGTGCCAGCAGCCCGCCAGGGGGCGCCTTCTACGAGCAGTACTTC.

This clone was counted a single time. The rearrangement links TRBV15 to TRBJ2-7, with unresolved D. The V end lost 4 bases, the J end lost 0 bases, and 1 base lay between the germline ends. The CDR3 runs 11 residues. Germline V CDR1 and CDR2: LNHNV, YYDKDF (reference sequence). The CDR3 sequence is CATSNSYEQYF. Here the CDR3 DNA reads TGTGCCACCAGCAACTCCTACGAGCAGTACTTC.

This clone has just one count. This chain joins TRBV6-5 and TRBJ2-1; TRBD2 aligns across 8 bases. V was pared by 8 bases and J by 5 bases, with 11 bases of the junction left unmatched. Germline V CDR1 and CDR2: MNHEY, SVGAGI. This CDR3 is 15 amino acids long. The CDR3 DNA reads as TGTGCCAGCGGGGTAACGGGGGGGGCCCACAATGAGCAGTTCTTC. Translation gives CASGVTGGAHNEQFF.

The J gene is TRBJ1-6, the V gene TRBV6-1; perhaps TRBD1 as D (6 bases). The CDR3 spans 14 residues. Trimming shortened V by 3 bases and J by 7 bases, and 10 bases separated the two germline ends. Germline CDR1 reads MNHNS; CDR2 reads SASEGT. CDR3 DNA: TGTGCCAGCAGTGACAGGGGAAAAAATTCACCCCTCCACTTT. Amino acid sequence: CASSDRGKNSPLHF.

This chain links TRBV7-9 with TRBJ2-5, with 7 bases fitting TRBD2. V shed 0 bases, J shed 3 bases, and the junction held 13 bases outside the gene matches. The CDR3 is made up of 18 amino acids. The V gene's germline CDR1 is SEHNR and CDR2 FQNEAQ (reference sequence). The DNA of the CDR3 is TGTGCCAGCAGCTTAGCGATCTTGGCGGGGGACGAAGAAGAGACCCAGTACTTC. This gives the protein CASSLAILAGDEEETQYF.

This clone was counted once. The chain combines TRBV29-1 with TRBJ2-7; D tentatively reads TRBD1 or TRBD2 (5 bases each). Germline CDR1 is SQVTM and CDR2 is ANQGSEA. This CDR3 is built from 12 residues. V lost 1 base, J lost 5 bases, and 9 bases lay in between. CDR3 nucleotides: TGCAGCGTTGAAGTGGGGGTCCACGAGCAGTACTTC. Amino acids: CSVEVGVHEQYF.